This TCR beta chain was identified in a study of T cell changes during pregnancy in multiple sclerosis. V was shortened by 0 bases and J by 8 bases, with 18 bases between the two germline ends. The CDR3 loop spans 16 amino acids. Germline lookup yields CDR1 MGHRA and CDR2 YSYEKL. Assay used: immunoSEQ multiplex PCR; TCRdb lists only in-frame clones, some missing. The sample lists about 55,000 clones; 75% to 90% were seen once. The V gene is TRBV4-1, the J gene TRBJ2-3; possibly TRBD2 for D (6 bases). The origin of this receptor is a female donor with multiple sclerosis, enrolled in a pregnancy study. The sample in question was CD4+ T cells from peripheral blood mononuclear cells, obtained in the first trimester of pregnancy. CDR3 residues: CASSQDWNRRGGTQYF. DNA for the CDR3: TGCGCCAGCAGCCAAGATTGGAATCGCCGGGGAGGTACGCAGTATTTT.